Below, 13 T cell receptor beta chains from the same sample are listed, as sequenced in a study of blood T cells in healthy people across ages. Together with a sample-barcoded 5' primer, a J-beta primer mix was included in a second PCR lasting roughly 6 to 12 cycles. From the 5' RACE reads, TCRdb called clonotypes with MiXCR, one entry per CDR3 protein. The data show more than 600,000 distinct CDR3 sequences, 25% seen once. These records were also assigned to another study, of T cells of mothers and their children.

Sequencing was performed on blood. The receptors come from a boy between 10 and 17 years old in good health.

This clonotype appeared many times. The V and J genes are TRBV20-1 and TRBJ2-5; D gene uncertain. The J call may be wrong; the DNA end is better matched by TRBJ2-7. This CDR3 is built from 12 residues. Germline CDR1 and CDR2: DFQATT and SNEGSKA (reference sequence). CDR3 sequence (DNA): TGCAGTGCTAGAGATATCGGCTACGAGCAGTACTTC. This gives the protein CSARDIGYEQYF.

This clonotype has only one observation. This rearrangement joins TRBV24-1 to TRBJ2-1; D not resolved. The CDR3 consists of 14 residues. V was trimmed by 1 base and J by 6 bases, leaving 9 bases between them. Germline CDR1 KGHDR, CDR2 SFDVKD. This CDR3 reads CATSDFPRSNEQFF. The CDR3 region has the DNA TGTGCCACCAGTGATTTTCCCAGATCCAATGAGCAGTTCTTC.

V and J are TRBV2 and TRBJ1-1; 8 bases agree with TRBD1. Germline assignment: CDR1 SNHLY and CDR2 FYNNEI. This CDR3 is built from 13 residues. The V and J ends lost 11 bases and 0 bases, in that order; junction bases with no gene match: 5. The chain's CDR3 is CAGRTGMNTEAFF. The CDR3 DNA reads TGTGCCGGACGGACAGGGATGAACACTGAAGCTTTCTTT.

V gene TRBV29-1 combines with J gene TRBJ2-1; D possibly corresponds to TRBD2 (5 bases). V lost 3 bases, J lost 12 bases, and 15 bases lay in between. The CDR3 extends over 12 amino acids. Per germline, CDR1 SQVTM and CDR2 ANQGSEA. Here the CDR3 reads CSVEGMGRGQFF. The CDR3, as DNA: TGCAGCGTTGAGGGGATGGGGAGAGGGCAGTTCTTC.

This clonotype was counted only a few times. This chain uses TRBV19 with TRBJ1-4; 8 positions match TRBD1. This CDR3 spans 13 amino acids. Unmatched junction bases numbered 4, after V lost 5 bases and J lost 8 bases. The germline V gene encodes CDR1 LNHDA and CDR2 SQIVND (reference sequence). The CDR3 nucleotides read TGTGCCAGTAGTTCACAGGGGGGAGAAAAACTGTTTTTT. Amino acids: CASSSQGGEKLFF.

This clonotype was seen more than once but under ten times. The chain couples TRBV7-3 to TRBJ2-3; D might be TRBD1 (5 bases). CDR1 is SGHTA and CDR2 is FQGTGA in the germline V gene. V was clipped by 0 bases and J by 8 bases, with 9 bases between them. The CDR3 length is 13 residues. The chain's CDR3 is CASSLTLDSTQYF. The CDR3 DNA is TGTGCCAGCAGCTTAACGCTCGACAGTACGCAGTATTTT.

The chain links TRBV5-1 to TRBJ2-3; weak D call: TRBD1 (5 bases). V lost 4 bases and J 0 bases, leaving 15 bases between the germline ends. Germline CDR1 reads SGHRS; CDR2 reads YFSETQ. CDR3 length equals 16 residues. The CDR3 loop is CASSPTGALSTDTQYF. CDR3 nucleotides: TGCGCCAGCAGCCCTACTGGGGCCTTGAGCACAGATACGCAGTATTTT.

This chain connects TRBV20-1 to TRBJ1-1; D remains unclear. Between the trimmed V and J ends, which lost 4 bases and 0 bases, there was a span of 9 bases. This CDR3 spans 13 amino acids. In germline, CDR1 is DFQATT, CDR2 SNEGSKA (reference sequence). The CDR3 region is CSAMARMNTEAFF. CDR3 DNA: TGCAGTGCTATGGCCCGTATGAACACTGAAGCTTTCTTT.

The chain combines TRBV6-2 or TRBV6-3 with TRBJ2-7; tentatively, D is TRBD2 (5 bases). Trimming removed 2 bases at V and 3 bases at J, with 11 bases between. Germline V gene sequence: CDR1 MNHEY, CDR2 SVGEGT. The length of the CDR3 is 14 residues. CDR3 nucleotide sequence: TGTGCCAGCAGTTACGGTCCAGGACTCTACGAGCAGTACTTC. Amino acids: CASSYGPGLYEQYF.

The V call is TRBV5-1, the J call TRBJ1-5; perhaps TRBD1 as D (5 bases). Germline V gene sequence: CDR1 SGHRS, CDR2 YFSETQ. The CDR3 loop spans 15 amino acids. V lost 4 bases and J 2 bases, leaving 13 bases between the germline ends. Here the CDR3 DNA reads TGCGCCAGCAGCGCCGAGGGGACGGGCAATCAGCCCCAGCATTTT. Its protein is CASSAEGTGNQPQHF.

This rearrangement joins TRBV9 to TRBJ2-1; D is perhaps TRBD2 (5 bases). Germline V CDR1 and CDR2: SGDLS, YYNGEE. The V gene lost 0 bases and the J gene lost 10 bases, with 20 bases spanning the gap. The CDR3 is made up of 16 amino acids. CDR3 DNA sequence: TGTGCCAGCAGCGTAGGTGCCCGGACTCCCCTGGTAGAGCAGTTCTTC. Encoded protein: CASSVGARTPLVEQFF.

In this sample, this clonotype turned up once. The rearrangement joins TRBV12-5 to TRBJ2-3; the match to TRBD2 covers 10 bases. The CDR3 extends over 15 amino acids. Losses at the gene ends were 6 bases for V and 4 bases for J; bases not matched to a gene: 7. The germline gives CDR1 LGHNT, CDR2 FRNRAP. The CDR3 region has the DNA TGTGCTAGTGGGCAGAGGAGCGGGAGGGCAGATACGCAGTATTTT. Translating it yields CASGQRSGRADTQYF.

The chain links TRBV7-2 to TRBJ1-2, with 8 bases fitting TRBD1. This CDR3 is built from 14 residues. The J segment lost 8 bases and the V segment lost 6 bases, leaving 11 bases of the junction unmatched. Germline V gene data show CDR1 as SGHTA and CDR2 as FQGNSA. As DNA, the CDR3 is TGTGCCAGCAGGAAAGGGCAGGGGGCGGGCGGCTACACCTTC. Translating it yields CASRKGQGAGGYTF.